This T cell receptor beta chain was sequenced during a study of blood T cell repertoires in COVID-19. Per the original data handling: Amplification of reference gene primers provided the estimated nucleated cell counts. Sequencing used immunoSEQ multiplex PCR; TCRdb keeps in-frame clones, though not all of them. Clone size and V and J calls were adopted from that table, with D and trimming inferred from the DNA. The sample carries some 100,000 clones, around 80% recorded once. The sequencing input was peripheral blood. The clonotype originates from a man between 70 and 80 years old with acute or convalescent COVID-19.

The CDR3 loop reads CASSPGQGARDTQYF. DNA for the CDR3: TGCGCCAGCAGCCCAGGACAGGGGGCGAGAGATACGCAGTATTTT. V and J are TRBV5-1 and TRBJ2-3; 11 nucleotides line up with TRBD1. The ends lost 4 bases at V and 5 bases at J; junction bases unmatched: 6. The CDR3 extends over 15 amino acids. CDR1 and CDR2 from the germline V gene are SGHRS and YFSETQ.